This T cell receptor beta chain was captured in a study of T cell clusters in autoimmune cytopenias. Germline V gives CDR1 SGHNT, CDR2 YENEEA. CDR3 length equals 13 residues. TRB was amplified from approximately 250 ng of peripheral blood genomic DNA per sample. This clonotype shows up as medium-sized by frequency. TRB was amplified by touch-down multiplex PCR, primer pools A and B combined. TCRdb re-analyzed the multiplex PCR reads; it lists each CDR3 protein once, without DNA. Across 5,500 to 6,000 distinct CDR3 sequences, the top ten clones capture just under 3% of the sample. The data also belong to a second study, concerning T cell repertoires in aging, cancer and after chemotherapy. That source adds: Donors were grouped into six age bands spanning 30 or younger through 70 or older.

This chain connects TRBV11-3 to TRBJ2-7. The TCR comes from a human donor in good health. Sequenced input: peripheral blood. The CDR3 spells CASSLVASYEQYF. The full variable domain, completed using reference TRBV11-3 and TRBJ2-7, is EAGVVQSPRYKIIEKKQPVAFWCNPISGHNTLYWYLQNLGQGPELLIRYENEEAVDDSQLPKDRFSAERLKGVDSTLKIQPAELGDSAVYLCASSLVASYEQYFGPGTRLTVT.